One sample yielded the 31 T cell receptor beta chains listed below, sequenced in a study of T-cell memory formation after mild COVID-19. TCRdb independently ran MiXCR on the 5' RACE reads; one entry per CDR3 protein. Counted here are 350,000 to 450,000 distinct CDR3 sequences, around 27% occurring once; the ten biggest clones make up about 13%. The specimen sequenced was PBMCs or a T cell subset sorted from them (not recorded which). These TCRs come from an adult woman who had mild COVID-19 (a few samples of this study predate the infection). Cell type and time point are not known.

V usage is TRBV7-8 and J usage is TRBJ2-1; TRBD1 agrees at 7 bases. Germline CDR1 is SGHVS and CDR2 is FQNEAQ. V dropped 7 bases and J dropped 4; count of bases not matched to a gene: 16. This CDR3 has 17 amino acids. CDR3 sequence: CASKVTQGMGSYNEQFF. The CDR3, as DNA: TGTGCCAGCAAGGTAACACAGGGGATGGGCTCTTACAATGAGCAGTTCTTC.

This clonotype has only a few counts. The chain carries TRBV4-1 and TRBJ2-1; 10 positions match TRBD2. Germline loops: CDR1 MGHRA, CDR2 YSYEKL. The CDR3 is 18 residues long. V was pared by 0 bases and J by 2 bases, with 7 bases of the junction left unmatched. CDR3 sequence reads: CASSQDRTSGGAYNEQFF. The CDR3, as DNA: TGCGCCAGCAGCCAAGATCGGACTAGCGGCGGGGCCTACAATGAGCAGTTCTTC.

Only a few counts were recorded for this clonotype. The chain couples TRBV30 to TRBJ1-5; TRBD1 might be the D (6 bases). The CDR3 contains 13 residues. Germline V gene lookup returns CDR1 GTSNPN and CDR2 SVGIG (reference sequence). The germline V and J ends were trimmed by 2 bases and 5 bases, with 10 bases remaining between them. CDR3 protein: CAWSRGIDQPQHF. The DNA for the CDR3 is TGTGCCTGGAGTAGGGGGATCGATCAGCCCCAGCATTTT.

This clonotype was seen more than once but under ten times. The chain combines TRBV15 with TRBJ2-5, with D tentatively TRBD2 (6 bases). Germline V CDR1 and CDR2: LNHNV, YYDKDF (reference sequence). Trimming took off 1 base at V and 4 bases at J, with 10 bases between the two ends. CDR3 length: 14 amino acids. The CDR3 sequence: CATSRGGEAETQYF. The CDR3 DNA reads TGTGCCACCAGCAGAGGCGGGGAGGCAGAGACCCAGTACTTC.

This clonotype was counted between two and nine times. J is TRBJ2-4 and V is TRBV2; unclear D gene. The germline V and J ends were trimmed by 7 bases and 6 bases, with 13 bases remaining between them. The V gene's germline CDR1 is SNHLY and CDR2 FYNNEI. CDR3 length equals 13 residues. The CDR3 nucleotides are TGTGCCAGCACCCCGACCTTGGGAAACATTCAGTACTTC. It codes for CASTPTLGNIQYF.

V gene TRBV3-1 combines with J gene TRBJ2-1; TRBD2 might be the D (6 bases). Trimming left V 1 base short and J 8 bases short, with 12 bases between. Germline lookup yields CDR1 LGHDT and CDR2 YNNKEL (reference sequence). CDR3 length: 14 amino acids. CDR3 sequence: CASSQVGGWDEQFF. CDR3 in DNA: TGTGCCAGCAGCCAAGTCGGGGGTTGGGATGAGCAGTTCTTC.

CDR3 sequence: CASSLAGTGGNEQYF. As DNA, the CDR3 is TGCGCCAGCAGCTTGGCCGGGACAGGGGGCAACGAGCAGTACTTC. This rearrangement joins TRBV5-1 to TRBJ2-7, with TRBD1 matching 12 bases. V shed 0 bases, J shed 5 bases, and the junction held 3 bases outside the gene matches. Germline V gene sequence: CDR1 SGHRS, CDR2 YFSETQ. This CDR3 has 15 amino acids.

The V and J genes are TRBV21-1 and TRBJ1-1; the table's TRBD1 call for D was not verified on the DNA. TRBV21-1 is labeled a pseudogene. CDR3 length: 15 residues. The CDR3 loop reads CASSSYFGTNTEAFF. The CDR3 DNA reads TGTGCCAGCAGCTCTTACTTCGGGACGAACACTGAAGCTTTCTTT.

This chain joins TRBV7-2 and TRBJ2-7; D ambiguous. The V end lost 3 bases, the J end lost 5 bases, and 11 bases lay between the germline ends. Germline values: CDR1 SGHTA, CDR2 FQGNSA. CDR3 size: 13 residues. The CDR3 is CASSLVPADEQYF. The CDR3 DNA is TGTGCCAGCAGCTTGGTTCCCGCGGACGAGCAGTACTTC.

The sample holds a few counts of this clonotype. The chain joins TRBV6-5 to TRBJ2-2; D perhaps matches TRBD2 (5 bases). V lost 6 bases, J lost 6 bases, and 14 bases lay in between. The CDR3 extends over 14 amino acids. In germline, CDR1 is MNHEY, CDR2 SVGAGI. CDR3 in DNA: TGTGCCAGCAGGTTATTAGCGTCGGCCGGGGAGCTGTTTTTT. Amino acids: CASRLLASAGELFF.

This clonotype occurred many times. The V and J genes are TRBV9 and TRBJ2-2; D is uncertain. This CDR3 contains 14 residues. Germline V lookup: CDR1 SGDLS, CDR2 YYNGEE. Trimming took 0 bases from V and 1 from J, leaving 4 bases between them. DNA of the CDR3: TGTGCCAGCAGCGTAGCCAGGAACACCGGGGAGCTGTTTTTT. Protein sequence: CASSVARNTGELFF.

V gene TRBV7-3 combines with J gene TRBJ2-3, with D uncertain. Germline-derived CDR1 and CDR2 are SGHTA and FQGTGA. The CDR3 covers 16 residues. The ends were cut back, 6 bases at V and 1 base at J, with 17 bases in the middle. CDR3 protein: CASSLSQTLGTDTQYF. In DNA, the CDR3 is TGTGCCAGCAGTCTCTCTCAGACCTTAGGCACAGATACGCAGTATTTT.

In its sample, this clonotype was seen a few times. V gene TRBV6-5 combines with J gene TRBJ2-5; a weak D match, TRBD2 (6 bases). In germline, CDR1 is MNHEY, CDR2 SVGAGI. This CDR3 has 14 residues. With 5 bases removed from V and 5 bases from J, the gap between germline ends came to 15 bases. CDR3 residues: CASSPGLPGETQYF. Written as DNA, the CDR3 is TGTGCCAGCAGTCCCGGACTACCCGGGGAGACCCAGTACTTC.

This chain joins TRBV30 and TRBJ1-5; D not resolved. Germline CDR1 and CDR2: GTSNPN and SVGIG (reference sequence). V lost 4 bases and J 7 bases, leaving 14 bases between the germline ends. The CDR3 runs to 13 residues. CDR3 protein: CAWTPEEGQPQHF. CDR3 nucleotides: TGTGCCTGGACCCCTGAAGAGGGACAGCCCCAGCATTTT.

This clonotype was counted only a few times. The V gene is TRBV12-3 or TRBV12-4, the J gene TRBJ1-1; 8 bases align to TRBD1. J was trimmed by 2 bases and V by 6 bases; bases with no gene match: 8. The CDR3 consists of 15 residues. The CDR3 reads CASRRTGRFNTEAFF. The CDR3 DNA is TGTGCCAGCAGACGGACAGGGAGGTTCAACACTGAAGCTTTCTTT.

In its sample, this clonotype was seen a few times. The rearrangement joins TRBV12-3 or TRBV12-4 to TRBJ1-2; D possibly corresponds to TRBD1 (5 bases). V lost 7 bases to trimming and J lost 5 bases, with 11 bases between them. This CDR3 has 12 residues. CDR3 coding DNA: TGTGCCAGCACGTCGCAGGGTTATGGCTACACCTTC. Its protein product is CASTSQGYGYTF.

This clonotype has just a few counts. V and J are TRBV6-6 and TRBJ1-1; no clear D gene. The germline V and J ends were trimmed by 2 bases and 11 bases, with 15 bases remaining between them. Germline assignment: CDR1 MNHNY and CDR2 SVGAGI (reference sequence). The CDR3 has 13 residues. The CDR3 is CASSYPAGLGAFF. In DNA, the CDR3 is TGTGCCAGCAGTTACCCCGCGGGCCTTGGGGCTTTCTTT.

The CDR3 nucleotides are TGCGCCAGCAGCCAAGAACTCGGCAGGTCAGATACGCAGTATTTT. As protein: CASSQELGRSDTQYF. This sequence joins TRBV4-3 and TRBJ2-3, with D uncertain. Deletions cut 0 bases from V and 4 bases from J, with 11 bases between. Germline CDR1 is LGHNA and CDR2 is YSLEER. CDR3 length: 15 residues.

CDR3 region: CASSVQGASEQFF. The CDR3 DNA sequence: TGTGCCAGCAGTGTACAGGGGGCGAGTGAGCAGTTCTTC. The V and J genes are TRBV6-1 and TRBJ2-1; 9 bases fit TRBD1. The CDR3 has 13 residues. Germline trimming cut 4 bases from V and 9 bases from J; bases unmatched to any gene: 4. Germline assignment: CDR1 MNHNS and CDR2 SASEGT.

The chain has TRBV6-2 or TRBV6-3 and TRBJ2-1; D is ambiguous. V lost 8 bases and J lost 3, with 5 bases in between. The CDR3 contains 11 residues. Germline-derived CDR1 and CDR2 are MNHEY and SVGEGT. CDR3 loop: CASAGYNEQFF. The CDR3, as DNA: TGTGCCAGCGCAGGCTACAATGAGCAGTTCTTC.

The chain couples TRBV12-3 or TRBV12-4 to TRBJ2-5, with D tentatively TRBD2 (5 bases). The CDR3 extends over 12 amino acids. The germline V and J ends were trimmed by 4 bases and 5 bases, with 8 bases remaining between them. CDR3 amino acids: CASSSGGETQYF. DNA of the CDR3: TGTGCCAGCAGTTCGGGCGGGGAGACCCAGTACTTC.

The genes are TRBV14 and TRBJ1-2; D gene unclear. V gave up 1 base and J gave up 5 bases, with 8 bases separating them. The CDR3 contains 13 residues. Germline values: CDR1 SGHDN, CDR2 FVKESK. The DNA for the CDR3 is TGTGCCAGCAGCCAAGGACTGTCTTATGGCTACACCTTC. Encoded protein: CASSQGLSYGYTF.

This clonotype occurred a few times. The chain combines TRBV12-3 or TRBV12-4 with TRBJ2-1, with 8 positions matching TRBD2. CDR3 length: 15 amino acids. V was pared by 5 bases and J by 0 bases, with 3 bases of the junction left unmatched. CDR3 nucleotides: TGTGCCAGCAGTCCCCTAGCGGGCTCCTACAATGAGCAGTTCTTC. This gives the protein CASSPLAGSYNEQFF.

J is TRBJ1-5 and V is TRBV5-6, with a tentative D call TRBD1 (5 bases). Germline V gene lookup returns CDR1 SGHDT and CDR2 YYEEEE. CDR3 length: 16 residues. Trimming cost V 2 bases and J 3 bases, with 15 bases left between them. This CDR3 reads CASSLAGGGDNQPQHF. Here the CDR3 DNA reads TGTGCCAGCAGCTTAGCCGGAGGAGGGGACAATCAGCCCCAGCATTTT.

This clonotype was picked up many times. This chain uses TRBV28 with TRBJ2-7; TRBD2 agrees at 9 bases. The ends lost 5 bases at V and 6 bases at J; junction bases unmatched: 14. Looked up from germline, CDR1 is MDHEN and CDR2 is SYDVKM. The CDR3 runs 16 residues. This CDR3 is CASSTFSGRTLAEQYF. The CDR3 nucleotides read TGTGCCAGCAGTACATTTAGCGGGAGAACCCTGGCCGAGCAGTACTTC. Supplemented by reference TRBV28 and TRBJ2-7, the full variable domain reads DVKVTQSSRYLVKRTGEKVFLECVQDMDHENMFWYRQDPGLGLRLIYFSYDVKMKEKGDIPEGYSVSREKKERFSLILESASTNQTSMYLCASSTFSGRTLAEQYFGPGTRLTVT.

V gene TRBV6-2 or TRBV6-3 combines with J gene TRBJ2-1, with unresolved D. Trimming took off 0 bases at V and 8 bases at J, with 17 bases between the two ends. CDR3 size: 16 residues. The germline V gene has CDR1 MNHEY and CDR2 SVGEGT. As DNA, the CDR3 is TGTGCCAGCAGTTACTCTGAGAGGTCGCCCCGGGATGAGCAGTTCTTC. Its protein product is CASSYSERSPRDEQFF.

This clonotype was seen only a few times. V usage is TRBV20-1 and J usage is TRBJ2-1; a possible D gene is TRBD2 (6 bases). V was clipped by 6 bases and J by 2 bases, with 20 bases between them. There are 16 residues in the CDR3. CDR1 DFQATT and CDR2 SNEGSKA come from the germline V gene (reference sequence). CDR3 nucleotides: TGCAGTGCAACCACCGGCGGGGAACCGGCCTACAATGAGCAGTTCTTC. It codes for CSATTGGEPAYNEQFF.

The V gene is TRBV6-5, the J gene TRBJ2-7; the match to TRBD2 covers 11 bases. V was clipped by 6 bases and J by 4 bases; unmatched bases: 8. CDR1 is MNHEY, CDR2 SVGAGI, per germline. The CDR3 contains 15 residues. CDR3 DNA sequence: TGTGCCAGCAGGCGTAAGACTAGCGGGACGTACGAGCAGTACTTC. It specifies CASRRKTSGTYEQYF.

The rearrangement links TRBV6-6 to TRBJ2-3; D perhaps matches TRBD1 (6 bases). Per the germline V gene, CDR1 is MNHNY and CDR2 is SVGAGI (reference sequence). V dropped 3 bases and J dropped 2 bases, with 21 bases sitting between them. This CDR3 comprises 18 residues. The DNA of the CDR3 is TGTGCCAGCAGTTATACCTCCGGAGGACAGCGTCTCACAGATACGCAGTATTTT. Amino acids: CASSYTSGGQRLTDTQYF.

The CDR3 sequence: CATSDLAGDRGLGTQYF. The DNA of the CDR3 is TGTGCCACCAGTGATTTGGCCGGTGACAGGGGGCTGGGGACCCAGTACTTC. This sequence joins TRBV24-1 and TRBJ2-5; TRBD1 agrees at 10 bases. This CDR3 has 17 amino acids. The J segment lost 7 bases and the V segment lost 0 bases, leaving 10 bases of the junction unmatched. The germline V gene has CDR1 KGHDR and CDR2 SFDVKD.

The rearrangement links TRBV3-1 to TRBJ2-1, with TRBD2 matching over 10 bases. The CDR3 loop spans 17 amino acids. Germline V lookup: CDR1 LGHDT, CDR2 YNNKEL (reference sequence). Germline trimming cut 0 bases from V and 7 bases from J; bases unmatched to any gene: 9. In nucleotides, the CDR3 is TGTGCCAGCAGCCAAGATGCCCAGACTAGCGGGTTTAATGAGCAGTTCTTC. Protein product: CASSQDAQTSGFNEQFF.